This T cell receptor beta chain was found in a study of blood T cell repertoires in COVID-19 (dated by TCRdb to between 2020 and 2021). As for the study more broadly: Samples covering the acute and convalescent phases of COVID-19 were provided by collaborators in the United States, Italy and Spain. The samples were drawn from the first 160 participants of the ongoing ImmuneRACE study and from 1,200 or so subjects provided by 6 global collaborators. HLA class I and class II types, where available, came from metadata supplied by the sample provider rather than from assay-based typing. Sample metadata almost always included a de-identified subject ID, COVID-19 status, age in years and sex. The dataset comprised deeply sampled blood TCRbeta repertoires from subjects exposed to, actively infected with, or recovered from COVID-19. The repertoires were made available in a free public database intended to serve as a resource for research on the immune response to SARS-CoV-2. The prospective study material was composed of cDNA or gDNA derived from T cells, B-cell-depleted T cells, or PBMCs. Overall results and qualifications from the work: Clinical and demographic metadata were provided uncurated, with the amount varying by source and participant.

Each collaborating institution followed its own protocols to collect whole blood in K2EDTA tubes. For TCRbeta analysis, collaborators shipped samples in one of three forms: frozen whole blood, isolated PBMCs, or DNA extracted from either of those sample types. A remark on this clone: This clone's antigen is unknown. One base away there is no much larger clone; base qualities are not given.

TCRbeta CDR3 regions were amplified from genomic DNA using the immunoSEQ Assay, a bias-controlled multiplex PCR. For the original study's pipeline: Within the assay, amplification of reference gene primers was used to estimate how many nucleated cells each sample contained. Sequence reads were collapsed and filtered to measure the absolute abundance of every unique TCRbeta CDR3 rearrangement. For each sample, productive Simpson clonality was calculated as the square root of Simpson's diversity index across productive rearrangements. TCRdb obtained this table from immuneACCESS and retained in-frame rearrangements with V and J assigned. These tables miss some clones; where compared with another copy, unresolved V genes account for less than half of the shortfall, and the remainder is unexplained. Clone size and the V and J calls come from that table; the DNA yielded D and trimming. The sample has under 60,000 clones on record, about three quarters of them singletons. The ten biggest clones cover roughly a fifth of the sample.

The V end gives up 4 bases and the J end 7 bases, leaving 5 bases in the junction not matched to a gene. The CDR3 measures 12 amino acids from cysteine to phenylalanine. Only the CDR3 DNA stays, 36 bases, in frame from base 1. CDR1 and CDR2 are drawn from the germline V gene: SQVTM, ANQGSEA. This chain joins TRBV29-1 to TRBJ1-2; 8 middle bases align to TRBD1. The TCR sequence derives from a human donor with active or convalescent COVID-19. The donor label of this sample is uncertain. The material sequenced was peripheral blood. The CDR3 region has the sequence CSVAQGAGGYTF. The DNA reads TGCAGCGTTGCCCAGGGGGCGGGTGGCTACACCTTC.